This T cell receptor beta chain was identified in a study of OX40 agonist ivuxolimab in advanced cancers. Overall study context: The mean age was approximately 60 years, ranging from about 20 to 79, with 80% to 85% of participants male.

TCRdb keeps only in-frame clones here, not all; method: immunoSEQ multiplex PCR. The top ten clones hold around 1.1% of a sample with about 48,000 clones, roughly 83% of them seen once. The CDR3 totals 14 residues. V was shortened by 5 bases and J by 1 base, with 12 bases between the two germline ends. Germline CDR1 reads MNHNY; CDR2 reads SVGAGI (reference sequence). Peripheral blood came from all dose cohorts at three timepoints. Study findings and constraints: Within 6 weeks, CD4+ and CD8+ blood T cells expanded clonally at 0.1 to 3.0 mg/kg. CD8+ T cells were the subset that, on average, had more expanded clones than CD4+.

About this clone itself: Its antigen is not identified.

The clonotype was recovered from an adult with an advanced solid tumor such as melanoma, head and neck, liver or kidney cancer. This rearrangement joins TRBV6-6 to TRBJ2-7; D ambiguous. Sequences were derived from CD4+ or CD8+ T cells sorted from blood, sampled in a trial of the OX40 agonist ivuxolimab. CDR3 coding DNA: TGTGCCAGCAGTCCCCCGACTCCTTCCTACGAGCAGTACTTC. This translates into CASSPPTPSYEQYF.